This T cell receptor beta chain came from a study of T cell repertoires and HLA-DP antigens. Study at large: Sorted CD137+CD4+ samples averaged approximately 0.2 ug DNA; pre-culture CD4+ samples, 1,200 ng.

Overall study results and limits: Against one allele, clones undetected before culture averaged about 34%; against the other, roughly 51%.

CD4+ T cells were isolated untouched, 95% to 98% pure. Looked up from germline, CDR1 is SQVTM and CDR2 is ANQGSEA. This CDR3 contains 14 residues. V was shortened by 8 bases and J by 5 bases, with 21 bases between the two germline ends. Remarks on this clone: What it binds is not known.

For pre-culture CD4+ samples, the target was 150,000 to 200,000 T cell genomes. TCRdb's copy holds only in-frame clones and misses some; the assay was immunoSEQ multiplex PCR. The sample gives roughly 120,000 clones, roughly 92% of which show up once; about 0.27% is in the top ten. The chain employs TRBV29-1 and TRBJ1-2, with no clear D. This TCR was sampled from a woman younger than 35 in good health and CMV-seronegative. The sample comprised CD4+ T cells from PBMCs. DNA of the CDR3: TGCAGCACACGTTCTAGGACGGGAGGATATGGCTACACCTTC. Translation gives CSTRSRTGGYGYTF.